This T cell receptor (beta chain) stems from a study of T cells in Graves' hyperthyroidism and ophthalmopathy. Regarding the study as a whole: In the blood, most expanded thyroid clonotypes above 0.001 appeared as well.

The CDR3 loop spans 16 amino acids. Trimming left V 0 bases short and J 6 bases short, with 16 bases between. Amplified TCR beta CDR3 regions came from RNA transcripts. In the first-round RT-PCR of the TCR CDR3, the HTBI primer set was used. Each CDR3 protein is one row after TCRdb ran MiXCR on the multiplex PCR reads. This table has more than 350,000 distinct CDR3 sequences, about 15% appearing once. This clonotype was counted between two and nine times. The antigen remains undetermined. The rearrangement uses TRBV12-3 or TRBV12-4 and TRBJ2-3, with a weak D call TRBD2 (6 bases). The receptor comes from a woman in her twenties or thirties with Graves' hyperthyroidism. The sequencing input was blood. This CDR3 reads CASSLALGGGMDTQYF. As DNA, the CDR3 is TGTGCCAGCAGTTTAGCCCTTGGGGGAGGCATGGATACGCAGTATTTT.